A single sample is the source of the 21 T cell receptor beta chains below, sequenced in a study of tumor-infiltrating lymphocytes in primary liver carcinoma. Both RNA and DNA were isolated together from around 20-30 mg of bulk tissue that had not been sorted. Total RNA (around 510 ng) served as template for TCR beta cDNA synthesis primed by a constant-region primer. Amplification in three nested multiplex PCR rounds with slightly modified ARM-PCR gave rise to TCR beta libraries. Each of the first two PCR rounds ran roughly 9 cycles with TRBV1-TRBV30 forward and C-beta reverse primers. TCRdb re-derived calls from the multiplex PCR reads in MiXCR, one entry per CDR3 protein. The sample has roughly 100,000 distinct CDR3 sequences, roughly four fifths seen once. Sequencing was performed on liver tumor tissue from sampling region 3. Subset given: tumor region T3, left-lateral pole. These receptors all stem from a man aged 35 to 55 with primary liver carcinoma and hepatitis B virus infection.

This sequence joins TRBV29-1 and TRBJ2-7; D not resolved. The CDR3 has 13 amino acids. Germline values: CDR1 SQVTM, CDR2 ANQGSEA. The germline V and J ends were trimmed by 8 bases and 2 bases, with 16 bases remaining between them. DNA for the CDR3: TGCAGCCTTGTTGGCGCACCCACCTACGAGCAGTACTTC. This translates into CSLVGAPTYEQYF.

With respect to this clonotype: The junction departs from the called germline gene at one end, perhaps through a read error. The rearrangement joins TRBV11-2 to TRBJ1-1; D gene ambiguous. Per the germline V gene, CDR1 is SGHAT and CDR2 is FQNNGV. This CDR3 contains 16 residues. The CDR3 DNA is TGTGCCAGCAGCTTAGACTTTAGATGGGCGAACATTGAAACTTTCTTT. Its translation is CASSLDFRWANIETFF.

Of note for this clonotype: The junction and the germline gene differ at one end; a read error may be behind it. The J gene is TRBJ1-2, the V gene TRBV29-1, with unresolved D. CDR1 is SQVTM and CDR2 is ANQGSEA in the germline V gene. The CDR3 length is 13 residues. The CDR3 DNA reads as TGCAGCGTCCGATCAGTGAGCGCCTATGGCTACATCTTC. Its protein product is CSVRSVSAYGYIF.

This chain connects TRBV11-2 to TRBJ1-1; D call uncertain. Germline V gene lookup returns CDR1 SGHAT and CDR2 FQNNGV. V was shortened by 7 bases and J by 1 base, with 10 bases between the two germline ends. The CDR3 consists of 13 residues. The CDR3 loop reads CASIRSGNTEAFF. CDR3 nucleotides: TGTGCCAGCATCCGGTCTGGGAACACTGAAGCTTTCTTT.

This clonotype was recorded a few times. A much larger clone lies one base from this, so it may be a read error. CDR3 amino acids: CASSLGGEAQREASF. The CDR3 nucleotides read TGTGCCAGCAGTTTAGGCGGGGAGGCCCAAAGGGAGGCTTCCTTT. The chain is built from TRBV28 and TRBJ1-1, with D hard to call. The germline gives CDR1 MDHEN, CDR2 SYDVKM. This CDR3 contains 15 residues.

This chain connects TRBV11-2 to TRBJ2-3; 7 bases match TRBD2. V was clipped by 5 bases and J by 7 bases; unmatched bases: 15. This CDR3 is 16 amino acids long. CDR1 is SGHAT, CDR2 FQNNGV, per germline. CDR3 DNA: TGTGCCAGCAGCCGGGTAACTGGGAGGGTCGCATATACGCAGTATTTT. The encoded protein is CASSRVTGRVAYTQYF.

With regard to this clonotype: Likely a read error: the CDR3 ends without its conserved phenylalanine or tryptophan. This chain joins TRBV6-2 or TRBV6-3 and TRBJ2-3; D is ambiguous. Trimming left V 10 bases short and J 12 bases short, with 23 bases between. There are 13 residues in the CDR3. Germline loops: CDR1 MNHEY, CDR2 SVGEGT. CDR3 coding DNA: TGTGCCATTTCCGCTGGGTCTAGAACCCCACAGTATGTT. Protein sequence: CAISAGSRTPQYV.

The V call is TRBV6-2 or TRBV6-3, the J call TRBJ2-3; D call uncertain. Per germline, CDR1 MNHEY and CDR2 SVGEGT. There are 12 residues in the CDR3. The CDR3 loop reads CIGRPSADTQYF. In DNA, the CDR3 is TGTATCGGCAGGCCCTCTGCGGATACGCAGTATTTT.

This clonotype was seen only once. A junction end diverges from the germline sequence, so it may reflect a read error. The rearrangement joins TRBV6-5 to TRBJ1-1; D uncertain. The CDR3 consists of 17 residues. Germline-derived CDR1 and CDR2 are MNHEY and SVGAGI. CDR3 in amino acids: CASSLNAGHRVRTEALF. In nucleotides, the CDR3 is TGTGCCAGCAGCCTAAACGCCGGGCATAGGGTAAGGACTGAAGCTTTGTTT.

Concerning this clonotype: This may come from a read error, since a much larger clone is one base off. The J gene is TRBJ2-3, the V gene TRBV5-1, with a possible D match to TRBD1 (6 bases). V shed 5 bases and J shed 5 bases, with 18 bases lying between them. The CDR3 consists of 15 residues. The V gene's germline CDR1 is SGHRS and CDR2 YFSETQ. CDR3 DNA sequence: TGCGCCAGCAGTTTAAACTGGGGGCAGAAAGATACGCAGTATTTT. Encoded protein: CASSLNWGQKDTQYF.

Notes on this clonotype: At one end, the junction sequence differs from germline, possibly due to a read error. The chain combines TRBV10-2 with TRBJ2-7, with TRBD2 identical over 16 bases. The CDR3 runs 17 residues. The germline V gene encodes CDR1 WSHSY and CDR2 SAAADI. CDR3 DNA: TGCACCAGCAACTCATCCGGGACTAGCGGGAGGGCCAACGAACAGTACTTC. It encodes CTSNSSGTSGRANEQYF.

As concerns this clonotype: At one end, the junction sequence differs from germline, possibly due to a read error. V is TRBV29-1 and J is TRBJ2-5, with TRBD2 matching 7 bases. Germline-derived CDR1 and CDR2 are SQVTM and ANQGSEA. CDR3 size: 12 residues. CDR3 sequence reads: CNVEREGKTQYF. In DNA, the CDR3 is TGCAACGTTGAAAGGGAGGGGAAGACCCAGTACTTC.

In regard to this clonotype: One end of the junction is discordant with germline, which a read error may explain. The chain employs TRBV29-1 and TRBJ2-7; TRBD1 or TRBD2 may be the D gene (5 bases each). Germline assignment: CDR1 SQVTM and CDR2 ANQGSEA. The CDR3 consists of 15 residues. The CDR3 DNA follows: TGTAGCATTGCGAGTGGATGGGGGATACCCTACGAGCAGTACTTC. Translation: CSIASGWGIPYEQYF.

The chain uses TRBV29-1 and TRBJ1-1; weak D call: TRBD1 (5 bases). CDR1 is SQVTM, CDR2 ANQGSEA, per germline. Trimming stripped 5 bases from V and 3 bases from J, with 19 bases between. CDR3 length: 15 amino acids. The CDR3 reads CSVSRGWAMDTEAFF. For the CDR3, the DNA is TGCAGCGTTAGTAGGGGCTGGGCGATGGACACTGAAGCTTTCTTT.

Concerning this clonotype itself: Sequence at one end of the junction differs from germline and may be a read error. This chain joins TRBV29-1 and TRBJ2-3; TRBD2 aligns across 7 bases. Germline V CDR1 and CDR2: SQVTM, ANQGSEA. The CDR3 spans 14 residues. The CDR3 DNA follows: TGCAGCGTTGGAGCGGTGGGAGCGGGATGTACGCAGAATTTT. Encoded protein: CSVGAVGAGCTQNF.

Points on this clonotype: The junction differs from germline at one of its ends, possibly a read error. The genes are TRBV12-3 or TRBV12-4 and TRBJ2-4; the match to TRBD1 covers 7 bases. This CDR3 is 15 amino acids long. For the CDR3, the DNA is TGTGCCAGCAGTGGGACAGATCTAGCCAAAAACATACAGTACTTT. Translating it yields CASSGTDLAKNIQYF.

Points on this clonotype: One end of the junction is discordant with germline, which a read error may explain. V is TRBV12-3 or TRBV12-4 and J is TRBJ1-1; D call uncertain. The CDR3 is made up of 14 amino acids. CDR3 region: CARGSRGSNTEASF. The CDR3 DNA reads as TGTGCCAGGGGGAGTAGAGGTTCGAACACTGAAGCGTCCTTT.

On this clonotype: The germline gene is not matched at one end of the junction; a read error may be the cause. This sequence joins TRBV4-1 and TRBJ2-5; 8 bases align to TRBD1. The CDR3 is 15 amino acids. CDR1 is MGHRA and CDR2 is YSYEKL in the germline V gene. Written as DNA, the CDR3 is TGCGTCAGCAGCCCTGAGGACAGGGAGTACGAGACCCAGTATTTC. This encodes CVSSPEDREYETQYF.

The V gene is TRBV28, the J gene TRBJ2-7; a possible D gene is TRBD2 (6 bases). The CDR3 length is 16 residues. The V gene's germline CDR1 is MDHEN and CDR2 SYDVKM. The ends were cut back, 7 bases at V and 12 bases at J, with 31 bases in the middle. In nucleotides, the CDR3 is TGTGCCAGCAACTATAGAGGCTCGGGGGATTCCTACGCGCGGTACTTC. Amino acid sequence: CASNYRGSGDSYARYF.

Concerning this clonotype itself: A junction boundary mismatches the germline segment, possibly from a read error. This chain joins TRBV24-1 and TRBJ2-3; the D gene is possibly TRBD2 (5 bases). In germline, CDR1 is KGHDR, CDR2 SFDVKD. CDR3 length: 17 residues. The CDR3 bases are TGTGCCACTAGTGATCCGGGATCAACCGTGGGCACAGATACGCAGTATTTT. Translated, it gives CATSDPGSTVGTDTQYF.

Notes on this clonotype: The junction departs from germline at one end; a sequencing error may be responsible. The CDR3 coding sequence is TGTGCTAGCACCTCGGATAGGGTAGAGACCCAGTACTTC. Protein: CASTSDRVETQYF. The gene calls are TRBV5-4 and TRBJ2-5; no definite D call. Looked up from germline, CDR1 is SGHNT and CDR2 is YYREEE (reference sequence). The CDR3 totals 13 residues. Filled out from reference TRBV5-4 and TRBJ2-5, the complete variable domain reads ETGVTQSPTHLIKTRGQQVTLRCSSQSGHNTVSWYQQALGQGPQFIFQYYREEENGRGNFPPRFSGLQFPNYSSELNVNALELDDSALYLCASTSDRVETQYFGPGTRLLVL.